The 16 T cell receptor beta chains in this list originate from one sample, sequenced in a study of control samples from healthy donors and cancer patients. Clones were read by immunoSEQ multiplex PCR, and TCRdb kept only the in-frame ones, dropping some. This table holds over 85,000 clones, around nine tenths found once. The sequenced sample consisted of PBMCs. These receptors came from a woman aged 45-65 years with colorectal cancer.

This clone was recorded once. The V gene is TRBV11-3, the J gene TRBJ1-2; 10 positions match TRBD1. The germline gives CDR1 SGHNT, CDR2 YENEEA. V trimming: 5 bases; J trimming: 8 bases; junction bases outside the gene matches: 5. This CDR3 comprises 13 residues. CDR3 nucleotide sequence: TGTGCCAGCAGCATGACAGGGGGCAGAGGCTACACCTTC. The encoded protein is CASSMTGGRGYTF. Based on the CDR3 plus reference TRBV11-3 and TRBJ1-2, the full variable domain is EAGVVQSPRYKIIEKKQPVAFWCNPISGHNTLYWYLQNLGQGPELLIRYENEEAVDDSQLPKDRFSAERLKGVDSTLKIQPAELGDSAVYLCASSMTGGRGYTFGSGTRLTVV.

This CDR3 is CAWSVQGANNSPLHF. DNA of the CDR3: TGTGCCTGGAGTGTACAAGGGGCCAATAATTCACCCCTCCACTTT. The chain is built from TRBV30 and TRBJ1-6, with D possibly being TRBD1 (5 bases). Germline V gene lookup returns CDR1 GTSNPN and CDR2 SVGIG (reference sequence). This CDR3 has 15 residues. Trimming cost V 0 bases and J 5 bases, with 11 bases left between them.

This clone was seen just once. In DNA, the CDR3 is TGTGCCAGCAGCCTAATTGGGCCAGGGAACGGCTACACCTTC. This gives the protein CASSLIGPGNGYTF. The chain carries TRBV5-4 and TRBJ1-2; tentative D call: TRBD1 (5 bases). Germline V CDR1 and CDR2: SGHNT, YYREEE (reference sequence). This CDR3 is 14 amino acids long. Trimming shortened V by 4 bases and J by 8 bases, and 18 bases separated the two germline ends. Full variable domain (outside the CDR3, taken from reference TRBV5-4 and TRBJ1-2): ETGVTQSPTHLIKTRGQQVTLRCSSQSGHNTVSWYQQALGQGPQFIFQYYREEENGRGNFPPRFSGLQFPNYSSELNVNALELDDSALYLCASSLIGPGNGYTFGSGTRLTVV.

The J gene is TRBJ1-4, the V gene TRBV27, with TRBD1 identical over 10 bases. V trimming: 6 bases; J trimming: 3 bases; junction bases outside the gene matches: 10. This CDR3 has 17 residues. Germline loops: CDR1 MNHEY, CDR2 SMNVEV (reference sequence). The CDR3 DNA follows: TGTGCCAGCAGATCCGACAGGGGGCGGTTTTCTAATGAAAAACTGTTTTTT. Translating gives CASRSDRGRFSNEKLFF.

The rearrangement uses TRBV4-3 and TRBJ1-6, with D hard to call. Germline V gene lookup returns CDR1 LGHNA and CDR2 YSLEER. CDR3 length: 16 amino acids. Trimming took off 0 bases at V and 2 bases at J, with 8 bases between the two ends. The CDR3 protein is CASSQDLGPYNSPLHF. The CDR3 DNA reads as TGCGCCAGCAGCCAAGATTTGGGCCCCTATAATTCACCCCTCCACTTT.

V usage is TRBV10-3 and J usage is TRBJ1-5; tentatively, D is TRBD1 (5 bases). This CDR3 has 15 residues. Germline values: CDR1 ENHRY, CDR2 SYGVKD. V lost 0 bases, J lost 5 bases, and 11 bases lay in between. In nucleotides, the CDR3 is TGTGCCATCAGTGAGTCGAGACAGACTCATCAGCCCCAGCATTTT. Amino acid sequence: CAISESRQTHQPQHF.

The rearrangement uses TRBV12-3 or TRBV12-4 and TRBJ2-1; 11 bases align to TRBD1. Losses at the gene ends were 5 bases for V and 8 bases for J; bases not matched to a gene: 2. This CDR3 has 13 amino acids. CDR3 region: CASSGQGAYEQFF. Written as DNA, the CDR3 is TGTGCCAGCAGTGGACAGGGGGCCTATGAGCAGTTCTTC.

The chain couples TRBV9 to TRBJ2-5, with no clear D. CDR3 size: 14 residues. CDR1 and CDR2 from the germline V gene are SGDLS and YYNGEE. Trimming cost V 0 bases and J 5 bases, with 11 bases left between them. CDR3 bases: TGTGCCAGCAGCGTAGAGGATAGCTGGGAGACCCAGTACTTC. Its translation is CASSVEDSWETQYF.

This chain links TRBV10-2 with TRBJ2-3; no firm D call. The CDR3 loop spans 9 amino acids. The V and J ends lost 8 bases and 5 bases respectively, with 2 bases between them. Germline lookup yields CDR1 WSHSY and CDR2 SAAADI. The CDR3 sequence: CASGDTQYF. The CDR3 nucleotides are TGCGCCAGCGGAGATACGCAGTATTTT.

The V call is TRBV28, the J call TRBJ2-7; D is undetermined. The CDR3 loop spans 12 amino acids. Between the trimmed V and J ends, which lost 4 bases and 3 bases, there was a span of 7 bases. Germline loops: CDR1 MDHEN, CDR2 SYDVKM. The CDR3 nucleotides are TGTGCCAGCAGTTACGGCAGCTACGAGCAGTACGTC. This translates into CASSYGSYEQYV.

CDR3 loop: CASSFTETQYF. CDR3 in DNA: TGCGCCAGCAGCTTCACGGAGACCCAGTACTTC. The V call is TRBV5-1, the J call TRBJ2-5; the D is unclear. V lost 2 bases to trimming and J lost 5 bases, with 4 bases between them. The CDR3 sequence is 11 residues long. CDR1 is SGHRS, CDR2 YFSETQ, per germline. Supplemented by reference TRBV5-1 and TRBJ2-5, the full variable domain reads KAGVTQTPRYLIKTRGQQVTLSCSPISGHRSVSWYQQTPGQGLQFLFEYFSETQRNKGNFPGRFSGRQFSNSRSEMNVSTLELGDSALYLCASSFTETQYFGPGTRLLVL.

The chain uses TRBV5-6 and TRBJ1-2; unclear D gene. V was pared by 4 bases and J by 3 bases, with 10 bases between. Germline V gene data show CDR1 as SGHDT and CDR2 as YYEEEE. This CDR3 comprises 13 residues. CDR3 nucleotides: TGTGCCAGCAGCCCCCTTGTTCACTATGGCTACACCTTC. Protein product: CASSPLVHYGYTF.

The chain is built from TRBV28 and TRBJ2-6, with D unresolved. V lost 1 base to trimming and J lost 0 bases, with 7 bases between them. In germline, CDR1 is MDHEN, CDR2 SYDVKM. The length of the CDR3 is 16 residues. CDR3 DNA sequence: TGTGCCAGCAGTTTATTTGTCAGCTCTGGGGCCAACGTCCTGACTTTC. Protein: CASSLFVSSGANVLTF. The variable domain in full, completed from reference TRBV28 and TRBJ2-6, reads DVKVTQSSRYLVKRTGEKVFLECVQDMDHENMFWYRQDPGLGLRLIYFSYDVKMKEKGDIPEGYSVSREKKERFSLILESASTNQTSMYLCASSLFVSSGANVLTFGAGSRLTVL.

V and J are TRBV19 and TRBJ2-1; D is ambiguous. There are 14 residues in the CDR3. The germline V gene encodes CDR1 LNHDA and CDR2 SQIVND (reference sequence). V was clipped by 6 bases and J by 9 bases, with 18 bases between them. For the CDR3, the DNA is TGTGCCAGTAGACATCGGCAGGCCTTGGGTGAGCAGTTCTTC. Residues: CASRHRQALGEQFF.

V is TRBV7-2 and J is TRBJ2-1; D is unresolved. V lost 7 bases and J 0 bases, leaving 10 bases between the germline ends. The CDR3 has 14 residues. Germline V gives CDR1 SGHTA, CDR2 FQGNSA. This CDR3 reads CASNDPTSYNEQFF. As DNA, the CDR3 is TGTGCCAGCAACGACCCTACCTCCTACAATGAGCAGTTCTTC.

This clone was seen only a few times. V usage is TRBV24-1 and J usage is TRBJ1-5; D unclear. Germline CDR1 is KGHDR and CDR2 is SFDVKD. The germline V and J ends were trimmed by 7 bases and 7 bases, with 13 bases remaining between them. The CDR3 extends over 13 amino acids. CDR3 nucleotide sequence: TGTGCCACCAGCTCTTACAGAGGACAGCCCCAGCATTTT. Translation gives CATSSYRGQPQHF.